These T cell receptor beta chains were read from a single sample in a study of shared clonotypes between healthy human individuals. Assay: immunoSEQ multiplex PCR; the TCRdb copy retains only in-frame clones and omits some. The sample carries a few million clones, over 90% recorded once. The sample taken for sequencing was naive CD4+ T cells from PBMCs. The receptors were sampled from a young man in good health. Some clones in this sample may be carry-over from other donors' samples. Each CDR3 is given with its conserved first and last residue. D genes are given only for firm matches. Clone size is shown for a subset of rows, as once, few, many or a class of expanded clone.

size,D,J,V,length,CDR3,DNA
-,-,TRBJ1-1,TRBV7-2,15,CASSLLGRLNTEAFF,TGTGCCAGCAGCTTACTTGGCAGGTTGAACACTGAAGCTTTCTTT
once,-,TRBJ2-1,TRBV4-3,14,CASSPPGRGDEQFF,TGCGCCAGCAGCCCTCCGGGCAGGGGTGATGAGCAGTTCTTC
-,TRBD2,TRBJ2-3,TRBV30,13,CAGIAGGPDTQYF,TGTGCCGGAATAGCGGGAGGCCCAGATACGCAGTATTTT
-,-,TRBJ1-2,TRBV19,13,CASKPRDNYGYTF,TGTGCCAGTAAGCCCCGGGACAACTATGGCTACACCTTC
-,-,TRBJ1-1,TRBV5-5,13,CASTKATLESAFF,TGTGCCAGCACCAAAGCTACGCTGGAATCAGCTTTCTTT
-,-,TRBJ1-2,TRBV25-1,12,CASISQVGGYTF,TGTGCCAGCATATCACAGGTCGGGGGCTACACCTTC
-,-,TRBJ1-5,TRBV5-5,14,CASSRRDNNQPQHF,TGTGCCAGCAGCCGCCGGGACAACAATCAGCCCCAGCATTTT
-,-,TRBJ2-7,TRBV7-3,14,CASSLEGRSYEQYF,TGTGCCAGCAGCTTAGAGGGAAGGTCCTACGAGCAGTACTTC
-,-,TRBJ1-3,TRBV7-2,15,CASSLVGGSGNTIYF,TGTGCCAGCAGCTTAGTTGGGGGTTCTGGAAACACCATATATTTT
-,TRBD1,TRBJ2-7,TRBV5-4,13,CASSLETGYEQYF,TGTGCCAGCAGCTTGGAGACAGGGTACGAGCAGTACTTC
-,-,TRBJ1-2,TRBV7-9,13,CASSTGTNYGYTF,TGTGCCAGCAGCACCGGTACCAACTATGGCTACACCTTC
-,-,TRBJ1-1,TRBV5-1,13,CASSFNFITEAFF,TGCGCCAGCAGCTTCAATTTTATCACTGAAGCTTTCTTT
-,-,TRBJ1-2,TRBV5-5,13,CASSLGLGDGYTF,TGTGCCAGCAGCTTAGGGCTTGGCGATGGCTACACCTTC
-,TRBD1,TRBJ1-5,TRBV30,15,CAWSVRAGGNQPQHF,TGTGCCTGGAGTGTACGGGCAGGGGGAAATCAGCCCCAGCATTTT
once,TRBD2,TRBJ2-1,TRBV5-1,15,CASSLALAGYNEQFF,TGCGCCAGCAGCTTGGCACTAGCGGGATACAATGAGCAGTTCTTC
once,-,TRBJ1-3,TRBV2,14,CASSDVTAGNTIYF,TGTGCCAGCAGTGATGTCACAGCTGGAAACACCATATATTTT
-,-,TRBJ1-5,TRBV18,15,CASSPPSASNQPQHF,TGTGCCAGCTCACCACCGTCAGCTAGCAATCAGCCCCAGCATTTT
-,-,TRBJ2-3,TRBV7-9,14,CASSLEAFGDTQYF,TGTGCCAGCAGCTTAGAGGCGTTCGGAGATACGCAGTATTTT
-,TRBD1,TRBJ2-3,TRBV19,15,CASSIMDRGSDTQYF,TGTGCCAGTAGTATCATGGACAGGGGATCAGATACGCAGTATTTT
-,-,TRBJ2-5,TRBV7-9,14,CASILGAGQETQYF,TGTGCCAGCATTCTAGGGGCTGGACAAGAGACCCAGTACTTC
-,-,TRBJ2-1,TRBV28,15,CASSLAGVGYNEQFF,TGTGCCAGCAGTTTAGCAGGGGTCGGCTACAATGAGCAGTTCTTC
-,-,TRBJ1-3,TRBV9,16,CASSVVGGSSGNTIYF,TGTGCCAGCAGCGTAGTTGGAGGGTCCTCTGGAAACACCATATATTTT
-,TRBD1,TRBJ2-1,TRBV18,18,CASSPLRTSGGSYNEQFF,TGTGCCAGCTCACCACTACGGACTTCAGGGGGCTCCTACAATGAGCAGTTCTTC
-,-,TRBJ2-5,TRBV5-1,13,CASSLGGYETQYF,TGCGCCAGCAGCTTGGGAGGGTATGAGACCCAGTACTTC
-,-,TRBJ2-5,TRBV7-2,15,CASSLVAGPQETQYF,TGTGCCAGCAGCTTAGTTGCAGGTCCCCAAGAGACCCAGTACTTC
-,-,TRBJ2-2,TRBV5-6,17,CASSLKVDSAFTGELFF,TGTGCCAGCAGCCTTAAAGTGGACAGCGCTTTCACCGGGGAGCTGTTTTTT
-,-,TRBJ1-4,TRBV18,11,CASSPSEKLFF,TGTGCCAGCTCACCATCTGAAAAACTGTTTTTT
-,TRBD2,TRBJ2-7,TRBV6-6,14,CASVRTSGGYEQYF,TGTGCCAGCGTACGGACTAGCGGGGGATACGAGCAGTACTTC
-,TRBD2,TRBJ2-3,TRBV7-2,18,CASSLGLLAGGLEDTQYF,TGTGCCAGCAGCTTAGGCTTACTAGCGGGAGGCTTGGAAGATACGCAGTATTTT
-,-,TRBJ2-4,TRBV7-2,16,CASSNGPGDGKNIQYF,TGTGCCAGCAGCAATGGCCCCGGAGATGGTAAAAACATTCAGTACTTC
-,TRBD1,TRBJ2-7,TRBV29-1,13,CSVVDRDTYEQYF,TGCAGCGTTGTGGACAGGGATACCTACGAGCAGTACTTC
-,-,TRBJ1-1,TRBV28,14,CASSLRGLSTEAFF,TGTGCCAGCAGTTTAAGAGGCCTGAGCACTGAAGCTTTCTTT
-,-,TRBJ2-3,TRBV19,14,CASSITGAPDTQYF,TGTGCCAGTAGTATTACGGGGGCGCCGGATACGCAGTATTTT
-,TRBD2,TRBJ2-7,TRBV6-5,13,CASTPPSGTEQYF,TGTGCCAGCACCCCCCCGAGCGGGACCGAGCAGTACTTC
once,TRBD1,TRBJ1-5,TRBV6-5,15,CASSFSSGGGGPQHF,TGTGCCAGCAGTTTCAGCTCAGGGGGCGGAGGGCCCCAGCATTTT
-,-,TRBJ2-1,TRBV7-3,14,CASSLIVSNNEQFF,TGTGCCAGCAGCTTAATTGTTAGCAACAATGAGCAGTTCTTC
once,-,TRBJ1-3,TRBV7-6,15,CASSFNRADGNTIYF,TGTGCCAGCAGCTTCAACAGGGCCGACGGAAACACCATATATTTT
-,-,TRBJ2-7,TRBV12-5,14,CASGLDGGSYEQYF,TGTGCTAGTGGTTTGGACGGAGGGTCCTACGAGCAGTACTTC
once,-,TRBJ2-5,TRBV28,14,CASSLVSVVETQYF,TGTGCCAGCAGTTTAGTCAGTGTAGTAGAGACCCAGTACTTC
-,-,TRBJ2-5,TRBV7-3,15,CASSLGIQGSETQYF,TGTGCCAGCAGCTTGGGGATACAGGGATCGGAGACCCAGTACTTC
-,-,TRBJ2-2,TRBV6-5,16,CASSSFPGHRTGELFF,TGTGCCAGCAGTTCTTTCCCGGGGCACCGCACCGGGGAGCTGTTTTTT
once,TRBD2,TRBJ2-7,TRBV5-6,17,CASSSTSTSGRIYEQYF,TGTGCCAGCAGCTCCACCTCCACTAGCGGGAGAATCTACGAGCAGTACTTC